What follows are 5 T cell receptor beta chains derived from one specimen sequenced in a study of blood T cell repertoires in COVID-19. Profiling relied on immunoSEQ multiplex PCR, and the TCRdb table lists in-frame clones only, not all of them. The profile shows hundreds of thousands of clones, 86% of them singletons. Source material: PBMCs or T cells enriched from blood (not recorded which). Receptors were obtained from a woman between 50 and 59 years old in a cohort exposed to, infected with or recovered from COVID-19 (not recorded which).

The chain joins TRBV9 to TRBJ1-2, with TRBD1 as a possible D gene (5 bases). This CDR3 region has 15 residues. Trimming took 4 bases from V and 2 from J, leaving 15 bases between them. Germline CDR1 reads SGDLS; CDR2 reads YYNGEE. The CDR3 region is CASSPREVLNYGYTF. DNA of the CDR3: TGTGCCAGCAGCCCCAGGGAGGTACTCAACTATGGCTACACCTTC. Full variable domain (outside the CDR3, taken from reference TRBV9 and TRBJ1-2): DSGVTQTPKHLITATGQRVTLRCSPRSGDLSVYWYQQSLDQGLQFLIQYYNGEERAKGNILERFSAQQFPDLHSELNLSSLELGDSALYFCASSPREVLNYGYTFGSGTRLTVV.

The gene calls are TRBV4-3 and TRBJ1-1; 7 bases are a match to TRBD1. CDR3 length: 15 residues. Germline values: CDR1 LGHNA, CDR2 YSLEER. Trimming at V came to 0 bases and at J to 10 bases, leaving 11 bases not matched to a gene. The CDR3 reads CASSQDAQGEMGAFF. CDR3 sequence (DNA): TGCGCCAGCAGCCAAGATGCGCAGGGGGAAATGGGAGCTTTCTTT.

CDR3 loop: CASSFRTSGGLDKTKNIQYF. The CDR3, as DNA: TGTGCCAGCAGTTTCCGTACTAGCGGGGGGCTGGATAAAACCAAAAACATTCAGTACTTC. V usage is TRBV27 and J usage is TRBJ2-4; 12 nucleotides match TRBD2. Unmatched junction bases numbered 14, after V lost 3 bases and J lost 2 bases. In germline, CDR1 is MNHEY, CDR2 SMNVEV (reference sequence). This CDR3 is 20 amino acids long.

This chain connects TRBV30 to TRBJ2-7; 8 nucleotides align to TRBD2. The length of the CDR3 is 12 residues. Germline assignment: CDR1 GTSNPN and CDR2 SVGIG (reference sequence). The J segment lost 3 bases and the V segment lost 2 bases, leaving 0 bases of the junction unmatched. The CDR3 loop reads CAWSRGGYEQYF. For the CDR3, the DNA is TGTGCCTGGAGTCGGGGGGGCTACGAGCAGTACTTC.

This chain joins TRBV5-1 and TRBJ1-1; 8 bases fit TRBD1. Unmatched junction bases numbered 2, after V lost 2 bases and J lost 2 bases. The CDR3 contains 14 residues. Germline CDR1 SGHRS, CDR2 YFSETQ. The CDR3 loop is CASSFRGRNTEAFF. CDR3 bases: TGCGCCAGCAGCTTCAGGGGGCGCAACACTGAAGCTTTCTTT.